The rows below give T cell receptor beta chains drawn from one sample of a study of T cell changes during pregnancy in multiple sclerosis. Using immunoSEQ multiplex PCR, the repertoire was profiled, and TCRdb retains in-frame clones only, with some absent. The table lists 47,000 or so clones, around 90% of them singletons. The material was peripheral blood, obtained after pregnancy. The origin of the receptors is a female donor in good health, enrolled as a control in a pregnancy study. CDR3s leave out the opening cysteine and the closing phenylalanine or tryptophan. Fields, in order: J gene, V gene, CDR3 protein.

TRBJ2-7 | TRBV9 | ASSLQESSYEQY
TRBJ1-1 | TRBV7-3 | ASSPQVNTEAF
TRBJ2-7 | TRBV23-1 | ASSQSERAGVSRSSSYEQY
TRBJ2-7 | TRBV27 | ASNPGPNREYEQY
TRBJ2-7 | TRBV2 | ASSSFGTEYEQY
TRBJ2-1 | TRBV7-2 | ASSSTSGGNNEQF
TRBJ2-5 | TRBV5-1 | ASSLVLAGGPQETQY
TRBJ2-7 | TRBV6-4 | ASSDSGLAHSYEQY
TRBJ1-4 | TRBV5-1 | ASSGSGATNEKLF
TRBJ2-7 | TRBV28 | ASSPSGSSPYEY
TRBJ2-7 | TRBV21-1 | ASSTQDSPRTF
TRBJ2-1 | TRBV7-8 | ASNPTLGGHEQF
TRBJ1-4 | TRBV2 | ASSESRTDNEKLF
TRBJ1-2 | TRBV30 | AWSVAQGSGYT
TRBJ1-2 | TRBV6-5 | ASRSGSNYGYT
TRBJ1-2 | TRBV5-6 | ASSLSATGRYGYT
TRBJ1-6 | TRBV7-3 | ASSRPGGPLH
TRBJ2-7 | TRBV5-1 | ASSTQGISTYEQY
TRBJ2-7 | TRBV5-1 | ASGPSGSSYEQY
TRBJ1-2 | TRBV4-3 | ASSQESRQPLYGYT
TRBJ1-5 | TRBV5-3 | ARSLLRGRQPQH
TRBJ2-3 | TRBV29-1 | SPVLRGTGGRMRDTQY
TRBJ1-3 | TRBV2 | ASRGLPNSGNTIY
TRBJ1-1 | TRBV27 | ASKTGVTEAF
TRBJ1-3 | TRBV29-1 | SATRGSGRNTIY
TRBJ2-1 | TRBV11-3 | ASSLDAGNEQF
TRBJ2-3 | TRBV10-3 | AISSGYSTDTQY
TRBJ2-7 | TRBV6-6 | ASTWTEPMEQY
TRBJ2-3 | TRBV4-3 | ASPLGGSTDTQY
TRBJ1-2 | TRBV30 | ACLPTRDRGPNYGYT
TRBJ1-2 | TRBV5-4 | ASSLAGAGYGYT
TRBJ2-1 | TRBV27 | ASKLAGPNYNEQF
TRBJ2-2 | TRBV27 | ASTLGLAGAFGGTGELF
TRBJ2-3 | TRBV5-1 | ASSLSATTDTQY
TRBJ2-1 | TRBV27 | ASSLYRGNEQF
TRBJ2-3 | TRBV7-2 | ASSQGQRSTDTQY
TRBJ2-2 | TRBV6-4 | ASGHLTGELF
TRBJ2-7 | TRBV7-8 | ASSHVAGSYEQY
TRBJ1-2 | TRBV18 | ASSPDKARGYT
TRBJ1-5 | TRBV6-6 | ASAYWGDQPQH
TRBJ2-7 | TRBV5-1 | ASSLVQGGHEQY
TRBJ2-1 | TRBV5-1 | ASSLTGIPSYNEQF
TRBJ1-2 | TRBV6-5 | ASSSEVYGYT
TRBJ2-1 | TRBV29-1 | SARPRPGTGRNEQF
TRBJ1-3 | TRBV29-1 | STRDSSGNTIY
TRBJ1-2 | TRBV28 | ASSLGQGPTSNYGYT
TRBJ2-5 | TRBV10-1 | ASSLDRGQETQY
TRBJ1-4 | TRBV7-2 | ASSPGGSNEKLF
TRBJ1-5 | TRBV4-1 | ASSHSTGFHQPQH
TRBJ1-2 | TRBV6-5 | ASSPGTEDGYT
TRBJ2-1 | TRBV11-2 | ASSLGGGKNNEQF
TRBJ1-1 | TRBV6-4 | ASSGQGNTEAF
TRBJ1-1 | TRBV6-1 | ASSTRGTEAF
TRBJ2-7 | TRBV5-6 | ASSLGDWREEQY
TRBJ1-2 | TRBV30 | AWSGTGQPLKGYT
TRBJ2-5 | TRBV6-1 | ASSEGGILLAVPRQETQY
TRBJ2-1 | TRBV7-8 | ASSLTSGGVNEQF
TRBJ2-1 | TRBV7-9 | ASSPGSGRKDNEQF
TRBJ2-1 | TRBV10-3 | AISRAGTSHNEQF